This TCR beta chain was recorded in a study of shared clonotypes between healthy human individuals. At the level of the study: Contributing individuals were two females and three males aged 18 to 49.

Germline trimming cut 0 bases from V and 2 bases from J; bases unmatched to any gene: 3. The CDR3 contains 15 residues. In germline, CDR1 is SGHRS, CDR2 YFSETQ. Each subset's genomic DNA was shared equally among a number of immunoSEQ plates. Method: immunoSEQ multiplex PCR; TCRdb's copy keeps in-frame clones and lacks some. The sample has over 2 million clones; around 92% are singletons. The source is a young man in good health. Some clones in this sample may be carry-over from other donors' samples. The chain has TRBV5-1 and TRBJ2-7; 9 bases are shared with TRBD1. Sequencing used naive CD4+ T cells from PBMCs. Subset here: CD45RA+ positively selected. The CDR3 protein is CASSLEGTGTYEQYF. CDR3 coding DNA: TGCGCCAGCAGCTTGGAAGGGACAGGGACCTACGAGCAGTACTTC.